This T cell receptor beta chain was found in a study of chemoradiotherapy in HPV16-positive cancers. Here immunoSEQ multiplex PCR was the method, and the copy in TCRdb shows in-frame clones only, minus some. Of about 3,400 clones listed, 75% to 95% were seen once; the top ten hold 2% to 2.5%. V was clipped by 3 bases and J by 8 bases; unmatched bases: 8. Per germline, CDR1 MRHNA and CDR2 SNTAGT. The CDR3 sequence is 15 residues long. The sequenced sample was blood, obtained from a patient who underwent chemoradiotherapy. The chain carries TRBV6-4 and TRBJ2-1, with 9 nucleotides matching TRBD2. This TCR was recovered from a human donor with HPV-associated anogenital cancer. The CDR3 coding sequence is TGTGCCAGCAGTGAAGGTAGCGGGAGTGTAGATGAGCAGTTCTTC. Translated: CASSEGSGSVDEQFF.